This is a list of T cell receptor beta chains from one sample in a study of blood T cell repertoires in COVID-19. Here immunoSEQ multiplex PCR was the method, and the copy in TCRdb shows in-frame clones only, minus some. This table holds just over 70,000 clones, 70% to 85% found once. Sample: peripheral blood. The receptors were sampled from a woman between 70 and 85 years old with acute or convalescent COVID-19. Both conserved end residues are part of each CDR3. The D gene is left open where the match is weak. A row's size may be missing; if present it is once, few, many or a size class.

V	size	D	J	CDR3	DNA
TRBV7-8	-	-	TRBJ2-2	CASSLGLLGGTGELFF	TGTGCCAGCAGCTTAGGATTACTTGGAGGGACCGGGGAGCTGTTTTTT
TRBV12-3/TRBV12-4	-	-	TRBJ1-1	CASSLLRDTEAFF	TGTGCCAGCAGTTTACTCAGGGACACTGAAGCTTTCTTT
TRBV21-1	few	-	TRBJ2-2	CASEARFANTGELFF	TGTGCCAGCGAGGCGCGGTTTGCGAACACCGGGGAGCTGTTTTTT
TRBV19	-	-	TRBJ1-1	CASSIPLVGMERTEAFF	TGTGCCAGTAGTATTCCGCTCGTCGGGATGGAGCGAACTGAAGCTTTCTTT
TRBV19	-	TRBD1	TRBJ1-3	CAADRGSSGNTIYF	TGTGCCGCGGACAGGGGCTCCTCTGGAAACACCATATATTTT
TRBV28	-	-	TRBJ2-7	CASSLQYEQYF	TGTGCCAGCAGTTTGCAGTACGAGCAGTACTTC
TRBV6-2/TRBV6-3	-	TRBD2	TRBJ2-1	CASSSRTSGPYNEQFF	TGTGCCAGCAGTTCCCGGACTAGCGGGCCATACAATGAGCAGTTCTTC
TRBV30	-	TRBD1	TRBJ2-2	CAWSVKGAGGELFF	TGTGCCTGGAGTGTTAAGGGGGCGGGCGGGGAGCTGTTTTTT
TRBV11-1	-	-	TRBJ2-5	CASSLDSYQETQYF	TGTGCCAGCAGCTTAGACAGTTACCAAGAGACCCAGTACTTC
TRBV5-1	-	-	TRBJ2-7	CASSWTESGEQYF	TGCGCCAGCAGCTGGACAGAAAGTGGCGAGCAGTACTTC
TRBV7-2	-	-	TRBJ1-2	CASSEWGRSYGYTF	TGTGCCAGCAGCGAGTGGGGGCGCAGCTATGGCTACACCTTC
TRBV7-6	-	-	TRBJ1-3	CASSLGASGNTIYF	TGTGCCAGCAGCTTAGGGGCCTCTGGAAACACCATATATTTT
TRBV11-2	-	TRBD2	TRBJ2-7	CASSSISGGAYEQYF	TGTGCCAGCAGCTCTATATCCGGGGGGGCCTACGAGCAGTACTTC
TRBV6-5	-	-	TRBJ2-2	CASSRTRSNTGELFF	TGTGCCAGCAGTCGTACGCGGTCGAACACCGGGGAGCTGTTTTTT
TRBV5-4	-	-	TRBJ1-1	CASSFMFRENTEAFF	TGTGCCAGCAGCTTTATGTTCAGGGAGAACACTGAAGCTTTCTTT
TRBV11-2	once	-	TRBJ2-7	CASSLFEKGRPYEQYF	TGTGCCAGCAGCTTATTTGAGAAAGGGAGACCTTACGAGCAGTACTTC
TRBV27	-	TRBD1	TRBJ2-7	CASSRGTGQGEQYF	TGTGCCAGCAGTCGAGGGACAGGGCAAGGCGAGCAGTACTTC
TRBV19	-	-	TRBJ2-1	CASSINPAGIISYNEQFF	TGTGCCAGTAGTATAAACCCGGCAGGTATCATCTCCTACAATGAGCAGTTCTTC
TRBV19	-	-	TRBJ1-5	CASSTRTDSNQPQHF	TGTGCCAGTAGTACTAGGACAGATAGCAATCAGCCCCAGCATTTT
TRBV2	-	TRBD2	TRBJ2-1	CASRGLAGVYNEQFF	TGTGCCAGCAGGGGACTAGCGGGAGTCTACAATGAGCAGTTCTTC
TRBV6-1	-	TRBD1	TRBJ2-5	CASSEGDRGKETQYF	TGTGCCAGCAGTGAGGGGGACAGGGGAAAAGAGACCCAGTACTTC
TRBV12-5	-	TRBD2	TRBJ2-2	CASGRGDTGELFF	TGTGCTAGTGGCCGGGGGGACACCGGGGAGCTGTTTTTT
TRBV19	-	TRBD2	TRBJ2-3	CASRTGGGDTQYF	TGTGCCAGTAGAACTGGCGGGGGGGATACGCAGTATTTT
TRBV30	-	TRBD1	TRBJ1-2	CASQEGARGYTF	TGTGCCTCGCAGGAGGGGGCGCGGGGCTACACCTTC
TRBV7-9	few	TRBD1	TRBJ2-7	CASSLIGQGNYEQYF	TGTGCCAGCAGCTTAATCGGACAGGGAAACTACGAGCAGTACTTC
TRBV9	-	-	TRBJ1-3	CASSVAWGRGNTIYF	TGTGCCAGCAGCGTAGCTTGGGGGCGAGGAAACACCATATATTTT
TRBV27	few	-	TRBJ1-5	CATKRGSGGSQPQHF	TGTGCCACCAAACGCGGGAGTGGAGGCTCTCAGCCCCAGCATTTT
TRBV10-3	-	-	TRBJ2-3	CAISELRQSTDTQYF	TGTGCCATCAGTGAATTGCGGCAGAGCACAGATACGCAGTATTTT
TRBV7-8	-	TRBD1	TRBJ2-7	CASSFGTGGSYEQYF	TGTGCCAGCAGCTTCGGGACAGGCGGGTCCTACGAGCAGTACTTC
TRBV9	-	-	TRBJ1-2	CASSVGQLSYGYTF	TGTGCCAGCAGCGTAGGACAGTTAAGCTATGGCTACACCTTC
TRBV6-2/TRBV6-3	-	-	TRBJ1-5	CASSYAWAPTAQHF	TGTGCCAGCAGTTACGCTTGGGCCCCGACGGCCCAGCATTTT
TRBV30	-	TRBD1	TRBJ1-5	CAWSEGQGSLHF	TGTGCCTGGAGTGAAGGACAGGGTAGCTTGCATTTT
TRBV2	-	TRBD1	TRBJ1-2	CASREQGLSNYGYTF	TGTGCCAGCAGAGAACAGGGGTTGTCAAACTATGGCTACACCTTC
TRBV6-5	-	TRBD1	TRBJ2-3	CASSLRGNTQYF	TGTGCCAGCAGCCTCAGGGGGAATACGCAGTATTTT
TRBV6-1	-	TRBD1	TRBJ1-2	CASSDRQGGPSNYGYTF	TGTGCCAGCAGTGACCGGCAGGGGGGACCATCTAACTATGGCTACACCTTC
TRBV5-1	many	TRBD1	TRBJ2-7	CASSLGGQGAYEQYF	TGCGCCAGCAGCTTGGGCGGACAGGGGGCCTACGAGCAGTACTTC
TRBV30	-	-	TRBJ1-1	CAWNLGQLNTEAFF	TGTGCCTGGAACCTCGGACAGTTGAACACTGAAGCTTTCTTT
TRBV2	-	TRBD2	TRBJ2-1	CASSGRAGGPDEQFF	TGTGCCAGCTCCGGTCGAGCGGGGGGGCCGGATGAGCAGTTCTTC
TRBV29-1	-	-	TRBJ1-3	CSVEVTDSGNTIYF	TGCAGCGTTGAGGTGACAGATTCTGGAAACACCATATATTTT
TRBV12-3/TRBV12-4	-	-	TRBJ1-2	CASSLGQGGYTF	TGTGCCAGCAGTTTGGGGCAGGGGGGCTACACCTTC
TRBV9	many	TRBD1	TRBJ2-1	CASSVSGQEYNEQFF	TGTGCCAGCAGCGTTTCGGGACAGGAATACAATGAGCAGTTCTTC
TRBV9	-	-	TRBJ1-3	CASSVELVDTIYF	TGTGCCAGCAGCGTAGAGTTGGTAGACACCATATATTTT
TRBV30	-	TRBD2	TRBJ2-1	CAWSANSGGHCGDEQFF	TGTGCCTGGAGTGCTAATAGCGGGGGCCACTGCGGGGATGAGCAGTTCTTC
TRBV5-1	few	TRBD1	TRBJ1-2	CASSRVGQGLGGYTF	TGCGCCAGCAGCCGGGTAGGACAGGGCCTCGGTGGCTACACCTTC
TRBV5-6	-	-	TRBJ1-4	CASSFTRSQKLFF	TGTGCCAGCAGCTTCACACGTTCCCAAAAACTGTTTTTT
TRBV6-5	-	TRBD1	TRBJ1-1	CASSMTGGTEAFF	TGTGCCAGCAGCATGACAGGGGGCACTGAAGCTTTCTTT
TRBV19	few	TRBD1	TRBJ1-5	CASIPGTGGISNQPQHF	TGTGCCAGTATTCCCGGGACAGGGGGCATTAGCAATCAGCCCCAGCATTTT
TRBV19	-	-	TRBJ1-2	CASSIRSYGYTF	TGTGCCAGTAGTATCAGAAGCTATGGCTACACCTTC
TRBV6-5	-	-	TRBJ1-5	CASRGVGPEQPQHF	TGTGCCAGCCGCGGTGTAGGTCCGGAACAGCCCCAGCATTTT
TRBV6-5	-	TRBD1	TRBJ2-7	CASTLGTQGAEYF	TGTGCCAGCACCCTTGGGACACAGGGGGCAGAGTACTTC
TRBV4-2	once	TRBD2	TRBJ2-1	CASSQTGLAGPYNEQFF	TGTGCCAGCAGCCAAACCGGACTAGCGGGCCCATACAATGAGCAGTTCTTC
TRBV6-2/TRBV6-3	-	-	TRBJ2-1	CASSSTSSKRNEQFF	TGTGCCAGCAGTTCCACTAGCTCGAAGAGGAATGAGCAGTTCTTC
TRBV6-5	-	-	TRBJ1-6	CASSYQGSPLHF	TGTGCCAGCAGTTACCAGGGTTCACCCCTCCACTTT